This T cell receptor beta chain was recovered during a study of early stage breast cancer tumors. Germline lookup yields CDR1 SGHNT and CDR2 YYREEE (reference sequence). The CDR3 length is 16 residues. V shed 6 bases and J shed 0 bases, with 17 bases lying between them. On this clone itself: What it binds is not known.

Findings and caveats of the study: Enriched TCRB sequences shared across patients were mostly commonly generated sequences.

TCRdb keeps only in-frame clones here, not all; method: immunoSEQ multiplex PCR. The table has some 75,000 clones, 70% to 85% seen once. The sequenced material came from blood. This chain connects TRBV5-4 to TRBJ2-3; D uncertain. This receptor was obtained from a person between 55 and 69 years old with breast cancer. As DNA, the CDR3 is TGTGCCAGCACCCTCACGACCTACCCTAGCACAGATACGCAGTATTTT. Its translation: CASTLTTYPSTDTQYF.